Shown below are 20 T cell receptor beta chains from a single sample sequenced in a study of blood T cell repertoires in COVID-19. Repertoires were generated with immunoSEQ multiplex PCR, while TCRdb's copy carries only in-frame clones and drops some. Of around 250,000 clones in the sample, 84% are singletons; the top ten hold about 1.5%. Sequenced material: peripheral blood. Every receptor here comes from a woman in her thirties or forties who had recovered from COVID-19.

The chain has TRBV27 and TRBJ2-5; 10 positions match TRBD2. The CDR3 loop spans 15 amino acids. Germline CDR1 reads MNHEY; CDR2 reads SMNVEV (reference sequence). V trimming: 4 bases; J trimming: 5 bases; junction bases outside the gene matches: 7. CDR3 sequence reads: CASSSRAGGRETQYF. The CDR3 DNA reads TGTGCCAGCAGTTCCAGAGCGGGGGGGCGCGAGACCCAGTACTTC.

The CDR3 region is CASSGAGGFGNQPQHF. CDR3 DNA: TGTGCCAGCAGTGGAGCAGGGGGCTTTGGCAATCAGCCCCAGCATTTT. The chain carries TRBV6-1 and TRBJ1-5; 8 bases align to TRBD1. The germline gives CDR1 MNHNS, CDR2 SASEGT. After removal of 4 bases from V and 2 bases from J, the junction contained 7 bases not matched to a gene. The CDR3 loop spans 16 amino acids.

This clone appeared once. The V gene is TRBV2, the J gene TRBJ2-5; weak D call: TRBD2 (7 bases). CDR3 size: 15 residues. V lost 6 bases, J lost 5 bases, and 19 bases lay in between. The germline gives CDR1 SNHLY, CDR2 FYNNEI. CDR3 DNA sequence: TGTGCCAGCAGACTAACTAGGGGGGGGCGGGAGACCCAGTACTTC. This encodes CASRLTRGGRETQYF.

The chain is built from TRBV14 and TRBJ1-2; 11 bases fit TRBD1. CDR3 length: 17 residues. Trimming at V came to 2 bases and at J to 4 bases, leaving 9 bases not matched to a gene. Germline CDR1 reads SGHDN; CDR2 reads FVKESK. The CDR3 sequence: CASSQKDRGPSGYGYTF. CDR3 DNA: TGTGCCAGCAGCCAAAAGGACAGGGGGCCTTCGGGCTATGGCTACACCTTC.

This rearrangement joins TRBV5-1 to TRBJ2-7, with no clear D. The CDR3 is 14 amino acids. Germline V CDR1 and CDR2: SGHRS, YFSETQ. Trimming shortened V by 0 bases and J by 2 bases, and 9 bases separated the two germline ends. CDR3 loop: CASSLDPQAYEQYF. The CDR3 bases are TGCGCCAGCAGCTTGGATCCCCAGGCCTACGAGCAGTACTTC.

This clone came up once. The gene calls are TRBV15 and TRBJ2-2; 9 bases map to TRBD1. The germline gives CDR1 LNHNV, CDR2 YYDKDF (reference sequence). V dropped 0 bases and J dropped 5; count of bases not matched to a gene: 7. This CDR3 is 17 amino acids long. This chain's CDR3 is CATSRDGTGRGTGELFF. In nucleotides, the CDR3 is TGTGCCACCAGCAGAGACGGGACAGGGAGAGGGACCGGGGAGCTGTTTTTT.

The rearrangement joins TRBV7-6 to TRBJ2-2; D perhaps matches TRBD2 (6 bases). Germline CDR1 SGHVS, CDR2 FNYEAQ. This CDR3 has 15 amino acids. Trimming removed 6 bases at V and 6 bases at J, with 17 bases between. The CDR3 nucleotides read TGTGCCAGCAGTGCACTAGGAGGGACCTCCGGGGAGCTGTTTTTT. This codes for CASSALGGTSGELFF.

The J gene is TRBJ1-2, the V gene TRBV12-3 or TRBV12-4, with a possible D match to TRBD1 (5 bases). This CDR3 spans 13 amino acids. V was trimmed by 5 bases and J by 8 bases, leaving 15 bases between them. CDR3 protein: CASSPRGVGGYTF. CDR3 bases: TGTGCCAGCAGTCCTCGGGGGGTCGGCGGCTACACCTTC.

V is TRBV5-1 and J is TRBJ2-1; 9 nucleotides line up with TRBD1. V was clipped by 4 bases and J by 5 bases; unmatched bases: 13. CDR3 length: 17 residues. Germline CDR1 is SGHRS and CDR2 is YFSETQ. CDR3 region: CASSRDRASSVHNEQFF. The CDR3 DNA is TGCGCCAGCAGCCGGGACAGGGCAAGTTCGGTCCACAATGAGCAGTTCTTC.

This clone was detected once. This chain links TRBV2 with TRBJ2-1, with a possible D match to TRBD1 (5 bases). V was pared by 7 bases and J by 2 bases, with 15 bases between. CDR3 size: 15 residues. The germline V gene has CDR1 SNHLY and CDR2 FYNNEI. DNA of the CDR3: TGTGCCAGCATGCCTCATCAGGGCCCCTACAATGAGCAGTTCTTC. Protein: CASMPHQGPYNEQFF.

This clone was picked up one time. Other DNA sequences from this sample encode an identical CDR3 as well. V and J are TRBV30 and TRBJ1-2; D uncertain. CDR1 GTSNPN and CDR2 SVGIG come from the germline V gene (reference sequence). Trimming took 3 bases from V and 5 from J, leaving 13 bases between them. This CDR3 is 13 amino acids long. The CDR3 coding sequence is TGTGCCTGGAGCCCAGGTCGTGGTTATGGCTACACCTTC. Translating it yields CAWSPGRGYGYTF.

The chain is built from TRBV28 and TRBJ2-7; TRBD1 is a possible D gene (6 bases). The germline V gene encodes CDR1 MDHEN and CDR2 SYDVKM. V was shortened by 5 bases and J by 0 bases, with 32 bases between the two germline ends. This CDR3 has 21 amino acids. The CDR3 DNA reads TGTGCCAGCAGTCCCCTTCCCCATGGGCCCCTTACGGGACACTTCTCCTACGAGCAGTACTTC. This sequence encodes CASSPLPHGPLTGHFSYEQYF.

The rearrangement uses TRBV15 and TRBJ2-3; D is perhaps TRBD2 (6 bases). The CDR3 sequence is 15 residues long. Germline CDR1 LNHNV, CDR2 YYDKDF (reference sequence). Deletions cut 0 bases from V and 5 bases from J, with 12 bases between. The CDR3 reads CATSRDAGPGDTQYF. The CDR3 nucleotides read TGTGCCACCAGCAGAGATGCGGGGCCGGGAGATACGCAGTATTTT. Full variable domain (rest looked up from reference TRBV15 and TRBJ2-3): DAMVIQNPRYQVTQFGKPVTLSCSQTLNHNVMYWYQQKSSQAPKLLFHYYDKDFNNEADTPDNFQSRRPNTSFCFLDIRSPGLGDTAMYLCATSRDAGPGDTQYFGPGTRLTVL.

V is TRBV2 and J is TRBJ2-2; 8 bases fit TRBD1. Germline V gene sequence: CDR1 SNHLY, CDR2 FYNNEI. The CDR3 has 14 residues. The ends lost 11 bases at V and 6 bases at J; junction bases unmatched: 11. CDR3 nucleotides: TGTGCCGGTCGACAGGGGAATTACGCCGGGGAGCTGTTTTTT. Amino acids: CAGRQGNYAGELFF. The full variable domain, its missing parts supplied by reference TRBV2 and TRBJ2-2, is EPEVTQTPSHQVTQMGQEVILRCVPISNHLYFYWYRQILGQKVEFLVSFYNNEISEKSEIFDDQFSVERPDGSNFTLKIRSTKLEDSAMYFCAGRQGNYAGELFFGEGSRLTVL.

The chain combines TRBV27 with TRBJ2-2; D possibly corresponds to TRBD2 (5 bases). The germline gives CDR1 MNHEY, CDR2 SMNVEV (reference sequence). CDR3 length: 14 residues. V was shortened by 8 bases and J by 4 bases, with 14 bases between the two germline ends. As DNA, the CDR3 is TGTGCCAGCTCGGCCCGGGGTTTCACCGGGGAGCTGTTTTTT. It is translated as CASSARGFTGELFF.

The genes are TRBV7-6 and TRBJ1-4; the match to TRBD1 covers 8 bases. CDR3 length: 12 amino acids. After removal of 2 bases from V and 11 bases from J, the junction contained 1 base not matched to a gene. Germline-derived CDR1 and CDR2 are SGHVS and FNYEAQ. In DNA, the CDR3 is TGTGCCAGCAGCTTAAACAGGGGGAAACTGTTTTTT. Its translation is CASSLNRGKLFF.

The V and J genes are TRBV3-1 (or the pseudogene TRBV3-2) and TRBJ1-1, with D uncertain. The CDR3 extends over 13 amino acids. Trimming took off 0 bases at V and 7 bases at J, with 9 bases between the two ends. Germline V CDR1 and CDR2: LGHDT, YNNKEL (reference sequence). The DNA for the CDR3 is TGTGCCAGCAGCCAAGAGGCGGGGTTTGAAGCTTTCTTT. Protein sequence: CASSQEAGFEAFF.

The chain is built from TRBV30 and TRBJ1-3; 10 nucleotides line up with TRBD1. CDR3 length equals 16 residues. From germline, CDR1 is GTSNPN and CDR2 SVGIG (reference sequence). The J segment lost 3 bases and the V segment lost 2 bases, leaving 7 bases of the junction unmatched. The CDR3, as DNA: TGTGCCTGGAGTCTATCCGGGACAGGGGTTGGAAACACCATATATTTT. Protein sequence: CAWSLSGTGVGNTIYF.

J is TRBJ2-2 and V is TRBV20-1, with D unclear. Per germline, CDR1 DFQATT and CDR2 SNEGSKA (reference sequence). V was pared by 4 bases and J by 3 bases, with 3 bases between. This CDR3 is 11 amino acids long. The CDR3 bases are TGCAGTGCTACCTACACCGGGGAGCTGTTTTTT. The encoded protein is CSATYTGELFF.

The genes are TRBV18 and TRBJ1-1; TRBD1 matches 7 bases. Germline CDR1 KGHSH, CDR2 LQKENI. This CDR3 spans 15 amino acids. V was clipped by 0 bases and J by 5 bases; unmatched bases: 6. CDR3 DNA: TGTGCCAGCTCACCACCTGGGCAGGGGGGAACTGAAGCTTTCTTT. Amino acids: CASSPPGQGGTEAFF.